This T cell receptor beta chain came from a study of control samples from healthy donors and cancer patients. Generated by immunoSEQ multiplex PCR, the TCRdb table keeps only in-frame clones and is missing some. The profile shows some 130,000 clones, over 85% of them singletons. The source material was blood. This clonotype was sampled from a man aged 25-45 years in good health.

CDR3 in DNA: TGTGCCAGCAGCCCTGGGACAGGGACTTACAATGAGCAGTTCTTC. Its translation is CASSPGTGTYNEQFF. The chain is built from TRBV13 and TRBJ2-1; 9 bases agree with TRBD1. V was clipped by 5 bases and J by 4 bases; unmatched bases: 6. The CDR3 contains 15 residues. Per the germline V gene, CDR1 is PRHDT and CDR2 is FYEKMQ (reference sequence).